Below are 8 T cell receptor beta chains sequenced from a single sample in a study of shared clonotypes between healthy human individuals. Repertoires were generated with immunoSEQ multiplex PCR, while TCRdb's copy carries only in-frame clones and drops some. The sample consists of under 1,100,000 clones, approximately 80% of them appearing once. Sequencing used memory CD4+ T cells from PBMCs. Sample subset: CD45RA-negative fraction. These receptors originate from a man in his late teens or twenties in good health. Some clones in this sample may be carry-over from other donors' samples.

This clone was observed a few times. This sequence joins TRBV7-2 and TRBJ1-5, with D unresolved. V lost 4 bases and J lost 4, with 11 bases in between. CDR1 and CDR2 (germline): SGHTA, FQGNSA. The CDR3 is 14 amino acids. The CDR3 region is CASSSRRINQPQHF. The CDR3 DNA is TGTGCCAGCAGCTCCCGACGGATAAATCAGCCCCAGCATTTT.

CDR3 sequence (DNA): TGTGCCAGCAGTTTACGCCTAGCGGGAGCAGGGGAGCAGTTCTTC. It codes for CASSLRLAGAGEQFF. The rearrangement joins TRBV27 to TRBJ2-1; 10 bases align to TRBD2. CDR3 size: 15 residues. Losses at the gene ends were 2 bases for V and 10 bases for J; bases not matched to a gene: 8. Germline V gene sequence: CDR1 MNHEY, CDR2 SMNVEV (reference sequence).

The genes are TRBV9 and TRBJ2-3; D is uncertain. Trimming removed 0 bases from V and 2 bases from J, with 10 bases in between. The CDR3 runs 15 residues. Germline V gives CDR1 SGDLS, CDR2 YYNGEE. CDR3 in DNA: TGTGCCAGCAGCGTAGCCGGATTACTCACAGATACGCAGTATTTT. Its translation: CASSVAGLLTDTQYF.

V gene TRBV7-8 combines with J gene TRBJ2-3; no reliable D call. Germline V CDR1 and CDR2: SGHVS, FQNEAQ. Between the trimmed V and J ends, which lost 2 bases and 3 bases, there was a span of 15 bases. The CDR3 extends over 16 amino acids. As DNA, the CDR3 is TGTGCCAGCAGCTTAACTGTAAGAGGATGGACAGATACGCAGTATTTT. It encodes CASSLTVRGWTDTQYF.

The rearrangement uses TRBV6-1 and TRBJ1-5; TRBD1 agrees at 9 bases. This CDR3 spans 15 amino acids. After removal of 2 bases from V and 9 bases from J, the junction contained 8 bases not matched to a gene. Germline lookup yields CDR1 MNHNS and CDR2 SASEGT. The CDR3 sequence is CASSERTGEWWPQHF. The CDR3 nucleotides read TGTGCCAGCAGTGAAAGGACAGGGGAGTGGTGGCCCCAGCATTTT.

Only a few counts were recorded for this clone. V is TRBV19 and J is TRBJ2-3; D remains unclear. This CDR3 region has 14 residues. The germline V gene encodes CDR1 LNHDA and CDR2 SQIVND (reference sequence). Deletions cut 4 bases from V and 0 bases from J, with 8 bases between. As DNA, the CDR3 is TGTGCCAGTAGTACGTACTCAAGCACAGATACGCAGTATTTT. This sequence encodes CASSTYSSTDTQYF.

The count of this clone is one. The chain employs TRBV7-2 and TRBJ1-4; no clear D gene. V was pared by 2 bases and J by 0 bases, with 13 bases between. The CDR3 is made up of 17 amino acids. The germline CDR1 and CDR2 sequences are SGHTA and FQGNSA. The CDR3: CASSLWAGKATNEKLFF. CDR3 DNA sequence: TGTGCCAGCAGCTTATGGGCAGGAAAAGCAACTAATGAAAAACTGTTTTTT.

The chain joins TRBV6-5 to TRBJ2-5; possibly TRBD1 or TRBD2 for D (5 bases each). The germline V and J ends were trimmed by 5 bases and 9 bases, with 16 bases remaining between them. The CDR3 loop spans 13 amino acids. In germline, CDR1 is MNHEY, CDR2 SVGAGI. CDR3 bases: TGTGCCAGCAGTCCGGGACGTACCTTGGCCCAGTACTTC. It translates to CASSPGRTLAQYF.